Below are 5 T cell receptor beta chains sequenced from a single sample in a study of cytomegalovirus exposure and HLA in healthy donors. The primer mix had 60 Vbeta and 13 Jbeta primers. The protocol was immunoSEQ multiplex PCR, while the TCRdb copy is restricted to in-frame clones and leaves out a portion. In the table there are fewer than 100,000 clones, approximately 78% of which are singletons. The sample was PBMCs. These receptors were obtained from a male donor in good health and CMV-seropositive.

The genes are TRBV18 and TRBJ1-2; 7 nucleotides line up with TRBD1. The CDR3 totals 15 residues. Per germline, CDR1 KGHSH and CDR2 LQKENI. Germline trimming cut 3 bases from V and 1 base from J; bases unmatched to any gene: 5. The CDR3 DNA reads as TGTGCCAGCTCACCCGGGACAGCAGATAACTATGGCTACACCTTC. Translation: CASSPGTADNYGYTF.

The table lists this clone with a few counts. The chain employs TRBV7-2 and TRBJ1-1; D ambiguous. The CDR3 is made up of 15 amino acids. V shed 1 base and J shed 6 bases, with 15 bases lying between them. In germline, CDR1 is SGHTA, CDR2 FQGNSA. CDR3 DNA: TGTGCCAGCAGCTTAGACTGGGGAGGTGGTCCTGAAGCTTTCTTT. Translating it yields CASSLDWGGGPEAFF.

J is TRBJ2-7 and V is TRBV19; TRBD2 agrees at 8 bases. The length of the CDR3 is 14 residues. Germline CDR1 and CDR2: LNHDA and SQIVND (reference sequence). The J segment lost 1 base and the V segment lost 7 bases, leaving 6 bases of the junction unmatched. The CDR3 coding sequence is TGTGCCAGTAAAAAACGGGAGGGATCCTACGAGCAGTACTTC. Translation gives CASKKREGSYEQYF.

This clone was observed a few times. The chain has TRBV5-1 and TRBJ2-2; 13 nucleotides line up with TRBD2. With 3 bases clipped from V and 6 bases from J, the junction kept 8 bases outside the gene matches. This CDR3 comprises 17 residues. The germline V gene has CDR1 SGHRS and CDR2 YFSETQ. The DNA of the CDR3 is TGCGCCAGCAGCTCCGGGACTAGCGGGATTATAGCCGGGGAGCTGTTTTTT. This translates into CASSSGTSGIIAGELFF.

The CDR3 spells CASSSTGRGTEAFF. In DNA form, the CDR3 reads TGTGCCAGCAGTTCAACAGGCAGGGGCACTGAAGCTTTCTTT. The chain joins TRBV28 to TRBJ1-1; D might be TRBD1 (6 bases). Germline values: CDR1 MDHEN, CDR2 SYDVKM. The CDR3 spans 14 residues. Trimming removed 4 bases from V and 4 bases from J, with 13 bases in between. The full variable domain, completed using reference TRBV28 and TRBJ1-1, is DVKVTQSSRYLVKRTGEKVFLECVQDMDHENMFWYRQDPGLGLRLIYFSYDVKMKEKGDIPEGYSVSREKKERFSLILESASTNQTSMYLCASSSTGRGTEAFFGQGTRLTVV.